This TCR beta chain appears in the sequencing data of a study of T cell responses to AZD1222 COVID-19 vaccine. For this clone: The antigen is unknown.

Study observations and caveats: Possibly, clonal diversity was underestimated; donors were largely white British and included more females.

The protocol was immunoSEQ multiplex PCR, while the TCRdb copy is restricted to in-frame clones and leaves out a portion. The data contain roughly 100,000 clones, 86% of them singletons. The sequence was obtained from an adult in good health. The sequences come from peripheral blood, collected on day 0 of AZD1222 vaccination.

CDR3 nucleotides: TGTGCCAGCACCCCCCCGGGCTCCTCCGGCTATGGCTACACCTTC. Its translation is CASTPPGSSGYGYTF. The chain uses TRBV6-2 or TRBV6-3 and TRBJ1-2; D is uncertain. This CDR3 comprises 15 residues. V lost 7 bases and J lost 4, with 19 bases in between. Germline V gene lookup returns CDR1 MNHEY and CDR2 SVGEGT.